These 4 T cell receptor beta chains were sequenced from one sample in a study of a mutant IDH1 vaccine in newly diagnosed glioma. The time point is: week 47, end of study. Doses comprised 300 ug of mutant IDH1 20-mer peptide each, plus topical imiquimod. The method was immunoSEQ multiplex PCR; TCRdb's version includes in-frame clones alone and lacks a portion of them. Among 50,000 to 65,000 clones listed, less than 75% were seen once. No antigen is known for these receptors. The sample was peripheral blood mononuclear cells (PBMCs), taken from a glioma patient whose treatment included an IDH1 peptide vaccine. These receptors all stem from a man aged 35 to 55 with glioma. Some clones in this sample may be carry-over from other donors' samples.

This chain connects TRBV19 to TRBJ2-5; 9 positions match TRBD2. CDR1 is LNHDA and CDR2 is SQIVND in the germline V gene (reference sequence). V was clipped by 9 bases and J by 1 base; unmatched bases: 9. This CDR3 region has 15 residues. DNA for the CDR3: TGTGCCAGCCGTCGTAGCGGGGGTTTCCAAGAGACCCAGTACTTC. Protein sequence: CASRRSGGFQETQYF.

This chain uses TRBV5-5 with TRBJ2-1; a possible D gene is TRBD1 (7 bases). Germline V lookup: CDR1 SGHKS, CDR2 YYEKEE (reference sequence). This CDR3 spans 15 amino acids. V was clipped by 4 bases and J by 0 bases, with 11 bases between them. CDR3 sequence: CASSRGDSSYNEQFF. CDR3 nucleotides: TGTGCCAGCAGCCGCGGGGACAGCTCCTACAATGAGCAGTTCTTC.

This clone was seen more than once but under ten times. The sample contains more than one DNA sequence encoding this CDR3. The genes are TRBV7-6 and TRBJ1-1; D is possibly TRBD1 (6 bases). The CDR3 has 13 amino acids. V lost 1 base and J lost 4, with 7 bases in between. Looked up from germline, CDR1 is SGHVS and CDR2 is FNYEAQ. As DNA, the CDR3 is TGTGCCAGCAGCTTAGAGGGGGGCACTGAAGCTTTCTTT. Its translation: CASSLEGGTEAFF.

In its sample, this clone was seen a few times. This chain uses TRBV29-1 with TRBJ2-2; the D gene is possibly TRBD2 (6 bases). Between the trimmed V and J ends, which lost 5 bases and 6 bases, there was a span of 13 bases. CDR1 is SQVTM, CDR2 ANQGSEA, per germline. The CDR3 covers 13 residues. The CDR3 is CSVSVGEAGELFF. CDR3 coding DNA: TGCAGCGTTAGCGTGGGGGAGGCCGGGGAGCTGTTTTTT.